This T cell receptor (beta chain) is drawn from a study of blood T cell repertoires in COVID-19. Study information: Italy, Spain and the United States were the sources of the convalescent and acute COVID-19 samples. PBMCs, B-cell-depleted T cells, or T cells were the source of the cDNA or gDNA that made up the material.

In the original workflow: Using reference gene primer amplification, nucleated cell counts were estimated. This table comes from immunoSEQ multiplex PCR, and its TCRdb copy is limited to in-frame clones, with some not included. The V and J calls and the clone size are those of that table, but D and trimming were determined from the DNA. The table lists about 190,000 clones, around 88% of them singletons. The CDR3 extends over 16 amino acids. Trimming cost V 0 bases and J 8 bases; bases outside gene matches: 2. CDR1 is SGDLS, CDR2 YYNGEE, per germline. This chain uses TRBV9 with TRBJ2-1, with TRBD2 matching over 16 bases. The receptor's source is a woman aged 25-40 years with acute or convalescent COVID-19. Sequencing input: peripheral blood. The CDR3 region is CASSVVGLAGGDEQFF. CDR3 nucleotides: TGTGCCAGCAGCGTAGTGGGACTAGCGGGAGGGGATGAGCAGTTCTTC. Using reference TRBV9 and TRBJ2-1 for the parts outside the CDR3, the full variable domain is DSGVTQTPKHLITATGQRVTLRCSPRSGDLSVYWYQQSLDQGLQFLIQYYNGEERAKGNILERFSAQQFPDLHSELNLSSLELGDSALYFCASSVVGLAGGDEQFFGPGTRLTVL.